This T cell receptor (beta chain) is drawn from a study of Graves' ophthalmopathy and Graves' hyperthyroidism. This clonotype was recorded at least ten times. Amplification of the TCR beta CDR3 regions used RNA transcripts (as template). The authors performed first-round RT-PCR with HTBI primers and then a second-round multiplex PCR. TCRdb recomputed calls from the multiplex PCR reads with MiXCR, one row per CDR3 protein. Of about 220,000 distinct CDR3 sequences in the sample, roughly 21% were seen once. Sequenced input: peripheral blood. This TCR derives from a woman between 50 and 59 years old with Graves' ophthalmopathy.

The CDR3: CSVAGYTGELFF. CDR3 coding DNA: TGCAGCGTGGCAGGGTACACCGGGGAGCTGTTTTTT. The rearrangement links TRBV29-1 to TRBJ2-2, with D perhaps matching TRBD1 (5 bases). The CDR3 is made up of 12 amino acids. Germline V gene lookup returns CDR1 SQVTM and CDR2 ANQGSEA. The V gene lost 6 bases and the J gene lost 3 bases, with 8 bases spanning the gap.